The 23 T cell receptor beta chains in this list originate from one sample, sequenced in a study of T cell responses to AZD1222 COVID-19 vaccine. TCRdb's table, derived via immunoSEQ multiplex PCR, lists solely in-frame clones and lacks some. The top ten clones hold 8% of a sample with about 81,000 clones, approximately 89% of them seen once. This specimen consisted of peripheral blood, obtained 28 days after the second AZD1222 dose. Receptors were obtained from an adult who received the AZD1222 COVID-19 vaccine.

This chain connects TRBV10-3 to TRBJ1-6, with D possibly matching TRBD1 (5 bases). Germline V gives CDR1 ENHRY, CDR2 SYGVKD. The V and J ends lost 7 bases and 8 bases respectively, with 15 bases between them. This CDR3 spans 14 amino acids. Here the CDR3 DNA reads TGTGCCATCACCCGACAGCCACAGGATTCACCCCTCCACTTT. This codes for CAITRQPQDSPLHF.

This sequence joins TRBV5-4 and TRBJ2-7; D unresolved. CDR1 is SGHNT, CDR2 YYREEE, per germline (reference sequence). CDR3 size: 13 residues. The V end was cut by 4 bases, the J end by 3 bases, with 11 bases between. The CDR3 nucleotides are TGTGCCAGCAGCCAGGAAAATAGCTACGAGCAGTACTTC. Translation gives CASSQENSYEQYF.

This chain uses TRBV9 with TRBJ2-3, with D unresolved. This CDR3 contains 12 residues. Germline loops: CDR1 SGDLS, CDR2 YYNGEE. Trimming pared 0 bases from V and 3 bases from J, leaving 2 bases between. CDR3 DNA sequence: TGTGCCAGCAGCGTAGGTACAGATACGCAGTATTTT. Encoded protein: CASSVGTDTQYF.

The chain recombines TRBV28 with TRBJ1-3; TRBD1 is a possible D gene (5 bases). The length of the CDR3 is 15 residues. Germline CDR1 reads MDHEN; CDR2 reads SYDVKM. Trimming took 5 bases from V and 4 from J, leaving 15 bases between them. The CDR3 reads CASSGGIGVGNTIYF. In DNA form, the CDR3 reads TGTGCCAGCAGTGGGGGTATAGGGGTAGGAAACACCATATATTTT.

V gene TRBV28 combines with J gene TRBJ2-7, with 12 bases identical to TRBD2. This CDR3 spans 16 amino acids. CDR1 is MDHEN and CDR2 is SYDVKM in the germline V gene. V trimming: 7 bases; J trimming: 5 bases; junction bases outside the gene matches: 12. CDR3 amino acids: CASTPTTSGRTNEQYF. The CDR3 bases are TGTGCCAGCACCCCGACGACTAGCGGGAGAACGAACGAGCAGTACTTC.

The rearrangement uses TRBV28 and TRBJ2-7; the D gene is possibly TRBD2 (6 bases). The CDR3 length is 13 residues. V was shortened by 6 bases and J by 5 bases, with 14 bases between the two germline ends. Germline V gene data show CDR1 as MDHEN and CDR2 as SYDVKM. The CDR3 sequence: CASSLPGAHEQYF. The CDR3 nucleotides read TGTGCCAGCAGCTTGCCGGGAGCCCACGAGCAGTACTTC.

The table lists this clone with a count of one. This chain uses TRBV29-1 with TRBJ1-2; 10 bases fit TRBD1. V lost 0 bases to trimming and J lost 8 bases; unmatched junction nucleotides: 12. The CDR3 consists of 16 residues. CDR1 and CDR2 (germline): SQVTM, ANQGSEA. CDR3 nucleotides: TGCAGCGTTGAAGACCGAAAGACAGGGGGCGCGGAAGGCTACACCTTC. This codes for CSVEDRKTGGAEGYTF.

V is TRBV3-1 (or the pseudogene TRBV3-2) and J is TRBJ2-6, with unresolved D. Between the trimmed V and J ends, which lost 0 bases and 3 bases, there was a span of 3 bases. The CDR3 is made up of 14 amino acids. CDR1 is LGHDT and CDR2 is YNNKEL in the germline V gene (reference sequence). The CDR3 region is CASSQEGGANVLTF. CDR3 DNA sequence: TGTGCCAGCAGCCAAGAAGGTGGGGCCAACGTCCTGACTTTC.

This clone was counted a single time. The V and J genes are TRBV7-9 and TRBJ1-2, with a tentative D call TRBD1 (5 bases). This CDR3 region has 16 residues. Germline CDR1 is SEHNR and CDR2 is FQNEAQ (reference sequence). Trimming removed 6 bases from V and 2 bases from J, with 19 bases in between. The CDR3 coding sequence is TGTGCCAGCAGTCGGGACTCCATCGGGGGGAACTATGGCTACACCTTC. Its translation: CASSRDSIGGNYGYTF.

This chain connects TRBV6-1 to TRBJ1-6; 10 nucleotides agree with TRBD1. J lost 9 bases, V lost 2 bases, and 4 bases had no gene match. Germline CDR1 is MNHNS and CDR2 is SASEGT. CDR3 length: 15 amino acids. DNA for the CDR3: TGTGCCAGCAGTGAATCGAGGACAGGGGGTTCACCCCTCCACTTT. It yields the protein CASSESRTGGSPLHF.

The chain recombines TRBV9 with TRBJ2-5, with 13 bases matching TRBD2. Per germline, CDR1 SGDLS and CDR2 YYNGEE. Trimming cost V 0 bases and J 3 bases; bases outside gene matches: 5. The CDR3 is 17 amino acids. The CDR3 DNA is TGTGCCAGCAGCGTAGATCCCGGACTAGCGGGAGAAGAGACCCAGTACTTC. Protein product: CASSVDPGLAGEETQYF.

The chain couples TRBV18 to TRBJ2-7; D remains unclear. Germline CDR1 is KGHSH and CDR2 is LQKENI. Trimming removed 3 bases at V and 0 bases at J, with 9 bases between. CDR3 length: 14 amino acids. DNA of the CDR3: TGTGCCAGCTCACCCTCGTCGAGCTCCTACGAGCAGTACTTC. The encoded protein is CASSPSSSSYEQYF.

This clone was seen a handful of times. V and J are TRBV24-1 and TRBJ2-7; 14 nucleotides align to TRBD2. The CDR3 is made up of 14 amino acids. V shed 9 bases, J shed 5 bases, and the junction held 5 bases outside the gene matches. Germline V gives CDR1 KGHDR, CDR2 SFDVKD. CDR3 amino acids: CATGTSGRGNEQYF. The CDR3 DNA follows: TGTGCCACCGGGACTAGCGGGAGAGGGAACGAGCAGTACTTC.

The V call is TRBV4-2, the J call TRBJ1-1, with a tentative D call TRBD1 (5 bases). Trimming took 0 bases from V and 1 from J, leaving 15 bases between them. CDR3 size: 17 residues. Germline CDR1 and CDR2: LGHNA and YNFKEQ. Here the CDR3 DNA reads TGTGCCAGCAGCCAAGATCTCCCGGGGACTGGGAACACTGAAGCTTTCTTT. Translation gives CASSQDLPGTGNTEAFF.

The J gene is TRBJ2-3, the V gene TRBV3-1 (or the pseudogene TRBV3-2); D ambiguous. Germline V gene data show CDR1 as LGHDT and CDR2 as YNNKEL (reference sequence). V was clipped by 4 bases and J by 2 bases, with 7 bases between them. This CDR3 is 13 amino acids long. Written as DNA, the CDR3 is TGTGCCAGCAGCCGTGGGGACACAGATACGCAGTATTTT. Protein sequence: CASSRGDTDTQYF.

The chain carries TRBV27 and TRBJ2-7, with 8 nucleotides matching TRBD2. The V gene end was trimmed by 4 bases and the J gene end by 2 bases; junction bases not matched to a gene: 4. The CDR3 has 14 residues. Germline CDR1 and CDR2: MNHEY and SMNVEV (reference sequence). The CDR3 sequence is CASSSSGSPYEQYF. The CDR3 DNA sequence: TGTGCCAGCAGTTCTAGCGGGTCTCCCTACGAGCAGTACTTC.

The chain is built from TRBV14 and TRBJ2-7; 14 bases agree with TRBD2. Unmatched junction bases numbered 2, after V lost 2 bases and J lost 2 bases. Germline V gives CDR1 SGHDN, CDR2 FVKESK. The CDR3 has 16 amino acids. The CDR3 protein is CASSQPGLAGAYEQYF. Here the CDR3 DNA reads TGTGCCAGCAGCCAACCGGGACTAGCGGGGGCCTACGAGCAGTACTTC.

This clone has only one observation. The rearrangement joins TRBV6-5 to TRBJ1-4; 7 bases match TRBD1. V was clipped by 8 bases and J by 3 bases; unmatched bases: 9. The CDR3 loop spans 15 amino acids. CDR1 MNHEY and CDR2 SVGAGI come from the germline V gene. CDR3 sequence (DNA): TGTGCCAGCGCGCAGGGGGTTGTCTCTAATGAAAAACTGTTTTTT. This translates into CASAQGVVSNEKLFF.

The CDR3 here is CASSWTEDTEAFF. CDR3 nucleotide sequence: TGTGCCAGCTCCTGGACGGAAGACACTGAAGCTTTCTTT. The gene calls are TRBV18 and TRBJ1-1; D ambiguous. Trimming cost V 6 bases and J 3 bases, with 11 bases left between them. This CDR3 is built from 13 residues. Germline V lookup: CDR1 KGHSH, CDR2 LQKENI.

The chain couples TRBV30 to TRBJ1-5; a weak D match, TRBD1 (6 bases). Germline V lookup: CDR1 GTSNPN, CDR2 SVGIG (reference sequence). The CDR3 runs 15 residues. Trimming took 0 bases from V and 2 from J, leaving 11 bases between them. The DNA for the CDR3 is TGTGCCTGGAGTGTACAAGGGGGAGGCAATCAGCCCCAGCATTTT. Translation: CAWSVQGGGNQPQHF.

The chain is built from TRBV28 and TRBJ2-7; D is undetermined. This CDR3 is 12 amino acids long. V was shortened by 5 bases and J by 1 base, with 6 bases between the two germline ends. CDR1 MDHEN and CDR2 SYDVKM come from the germline V gene. The CDR3 nucleotides are TGTGCCAGCAGTGCGTTTTCCTACGAGCAGTACTTC. Protein sequence: CASSAFSYEQYF.

J is TRBJ2-3 and V is TRBV9, with D maybe TRBD2 (6 bases). The CDR3 is made up of 16 amino acids. Germline loops: CDR1 SGDLS, CDR2 YYNGEE. With 0 bases removed from V and 5 bases from J, the gap between germline ends came to 16 bases. The CDR3 DNA reads as TGTGCCAGCAGCGTAGGCCCCGGGAGAGGGGAAGATACGCAGTATTTT. This gives the protein CASSVGPGRGEDTQYF. The complete variable domain, with remaining parts taken from reference TRBV9 and TRBJ2-3, reads DSGVTQTPKHLITATGQRVTLRCSPRSGDLSVYWYQQSLDQGLQFLIQYYNGEERAKGNILERFSAQQFPDLHSELNLSSLELGDSALYFCASSVGPGRGEDTQYFGPGTRLTVL.

This CDR3 is CAGRLAGGPGYEQFF. CDR3 in DNA: TGCGCCGGGAGACTAGCGGGAGGGCCTGGGTATGAGCAGTTCTTC. The rearrangement joins TRBV5-1 to TRBJ2-1, with 14 bases identical to TRBD2. There are 15 residues in the CDR3. V lost 10 bases and J lost 8; bases outside the gene matches: 11. Germline V gives CDR1 SGHRS, CDR2 YFSETQ.